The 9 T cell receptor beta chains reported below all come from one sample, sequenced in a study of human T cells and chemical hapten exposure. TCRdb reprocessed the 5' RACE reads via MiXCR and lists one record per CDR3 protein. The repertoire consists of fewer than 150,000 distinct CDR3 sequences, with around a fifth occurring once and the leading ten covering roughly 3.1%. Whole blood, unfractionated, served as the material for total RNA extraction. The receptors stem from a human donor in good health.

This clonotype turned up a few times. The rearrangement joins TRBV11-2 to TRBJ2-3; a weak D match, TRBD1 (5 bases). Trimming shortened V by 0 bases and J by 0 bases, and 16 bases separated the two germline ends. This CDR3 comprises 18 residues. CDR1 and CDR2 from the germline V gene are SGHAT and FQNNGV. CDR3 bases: TGTGCCAGCAGCTTAGATCCAGGGAAGCTACCTAGCACAGATACGCAGTATTTT. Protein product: CASSLDPGKLPSTDTQYF. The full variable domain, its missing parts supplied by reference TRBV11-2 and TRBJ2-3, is EAGVAQSPRYKIIEKRQSVAFWCNPISGHATLYWYQQILGQGPKLLIQFQNNGVVDDSQLPKDRFSAERLKGVDSTLKIQPAKLEDSAVYLCASSLDPGKLPSTDTQYFGPGTRLTVL.

CDR3 sequence (DNA): TGCGCCAGCAGCCAGGATCCGACAGTCTCACCCCTCCACTTT. Translated: CASSQDPTVSPLHF. This chain joins TRBV4-1 and TRBJ1-6; D possibly corresponds to TRBD1 (5 bases). This CDR3 comprises 14 residues. With 3 bases removed from V and 10 bases from J, the gap between germline ends came to 13 bases. CDR1 and CDR2 (germline): MGHRA, YSYEKL.

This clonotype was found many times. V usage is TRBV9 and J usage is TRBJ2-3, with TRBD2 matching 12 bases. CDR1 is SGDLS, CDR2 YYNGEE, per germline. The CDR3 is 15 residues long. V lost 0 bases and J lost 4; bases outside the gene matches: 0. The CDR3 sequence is CASSVGLAGADTQYF. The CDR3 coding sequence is TGTGCCAGCAGCGTAGGACTAGCGGGGGCAGATACGCAGTATTTT.

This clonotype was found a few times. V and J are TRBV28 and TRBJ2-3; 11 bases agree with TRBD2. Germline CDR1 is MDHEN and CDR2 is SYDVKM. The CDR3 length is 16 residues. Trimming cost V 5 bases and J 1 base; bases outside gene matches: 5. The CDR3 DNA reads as TGTGCCAGCAGTCCCACTAGCGGGAGAGGCACAGATACGCAGTATTTT. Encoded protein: CASSPTSGRGTDTQYF.

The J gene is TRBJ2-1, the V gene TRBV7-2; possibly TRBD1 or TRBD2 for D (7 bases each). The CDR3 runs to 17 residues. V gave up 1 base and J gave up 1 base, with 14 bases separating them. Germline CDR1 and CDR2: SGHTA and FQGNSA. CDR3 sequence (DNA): TGTGCCAGCAGCTTAGACAGGGGACTAACTTCCTACAATGAGCAGTTCTTC. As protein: CASSLDRGLTSYNEQFF.

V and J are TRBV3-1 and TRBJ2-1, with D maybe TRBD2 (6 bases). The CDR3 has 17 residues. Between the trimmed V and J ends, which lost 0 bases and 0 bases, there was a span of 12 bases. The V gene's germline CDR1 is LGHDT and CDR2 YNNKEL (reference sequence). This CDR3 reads CASSQEGLADSYNEQFF. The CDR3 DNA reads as TGTGCCAGCAGCCAAGAAGGATTAGCGGACTCCTACAATGAGCAGTTCTTC.

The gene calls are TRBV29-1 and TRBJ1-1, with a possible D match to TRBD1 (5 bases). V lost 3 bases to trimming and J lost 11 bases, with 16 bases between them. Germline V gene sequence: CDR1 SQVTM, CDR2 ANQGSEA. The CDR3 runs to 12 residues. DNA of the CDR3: TGCAGCGTTGAGGGGGGGGTAGCCAGCGCTTTCTTT. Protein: CSVEGGVASAFF.

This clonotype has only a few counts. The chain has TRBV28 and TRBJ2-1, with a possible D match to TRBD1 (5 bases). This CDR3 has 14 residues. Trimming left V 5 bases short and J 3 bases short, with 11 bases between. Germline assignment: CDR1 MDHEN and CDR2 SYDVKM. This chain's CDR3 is CASSGQGFYNEQFF. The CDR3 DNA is TGTGCCAGCAGTGGGCAGGGCTTCTACAATGAGCAGTTCTTC.

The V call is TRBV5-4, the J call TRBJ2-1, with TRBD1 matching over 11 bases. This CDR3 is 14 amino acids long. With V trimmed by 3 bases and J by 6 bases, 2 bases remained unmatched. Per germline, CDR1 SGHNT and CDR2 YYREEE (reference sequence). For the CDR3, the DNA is TGTGCCAGCAGCTGGGACAGGGGGGTCAATGAGCAGTTCTTC. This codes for CASSWDRGVNEQFF.